This note documents a single T cell receptor beta chain sequence. Its specificity is not known. The source of the sample is a study of blood T cells in healthy people across ages. Study background: Template switching picked up about one barcoded beta molecule for each two T cells.

CDR1 is LGHDT, CDR2 YNNKEL, per germline (reference sequence). This CDR3 has 15 residues. Trimming removed 2 bases at V and 1 base at J, with 11 bases between. Alongside a J-beta primer mix, a sample-barcoded 5' primer served in a second PCR lasting roughly 6 to 12 cycles. With 12 random nucleotides, a template-switch adaptor tagged each individual cDNA molecule. TCRdb re-derived calls from the 5' RACE reads in MiXCR, one entry per CDR3 protein. The data contain over a million distinct CDR3 sequences, approximately 59% of them singletons. Study-level points and caveats: Naive T cell percentage showed a strong correlation with the diversity of TCR beta. Significant beta diversity loss was already apparent by age approximately 36, declining roughly linearly.

This clonotype was sampled from a young man in good health. The chain couples TRBV3-1 to TRBJ1-1, with D possibly TRBD1 on 5 matching bases. What was sequenced was blood. CDR3 sequence: CASSQQGRWNTEAFF. The CDR3 DNA sequence: TGTGCCAGCAGCCAACAGGGCCGGTGGAACACTGAAGCTTTCTTT.